The subject of this entry is one T cell receptor beta chain. This CDR3 contains 15 residues. Germline V CDR1 and CDR2: SGHRS, YFSETQ. J lost 8 bases, V lost 0 bases, and 4 bases had no gene match. This entry is derived from a study of control samples from healthy donors and cancer patients. The table came from immunoSEQ multiplex PCR; TCRdb's copy has only in-frame clones and leaves some out. The sample includes about 120,000 clones, 80% to 90% of them seen just once. The receptor was derived from a man aged 25-45 years in good health. Sequencing was performed on blood. The V gene is TRBV5-1, the J gene TRBJ2-1; 11 positions match TRBD2. Here the CDR3 DNA reads TGCGCCAGCAGCTTGGTTACTAGCGGGGGCCATGAGCAGTTCTTC. It encodes CASSLVTSGGHEQFF.